The 18 T cell receptor beta chains below come from one sample, sequenced in a study of cytomegalovirus exposure and HLA in healthy donors. 13 Jbeta primers and 60 Vbeta primers were used for the PCR. Method: immunoSEQ multiplex PCR; TCRdb's copy keeps in-frame clones and lacks some. The sample contains about 190,000 clones, about 85% of which appear only once. The material sequenced was PBMCs. The receptors originated from a boy between 2 and 10 years old in good health and CMV-seronegative.

The chain joins TRBV9 to TRBJ2-3, with D possibly matching TRBD2 (5 bases). Trimming took off 0 bases at V and 4 bases at J, with 9 bases between the two ends. The CDR3 extends over 14 amino acids. Germline V gene lookup returns CDR1 SGDLS and CDR2 YYNGEE. DNA for the CDR3: TGTGCCAGCAGCGTAGGAGGGCGGCCAGATACGCAGTATTTT. It codes for CASSVGGRPDTQYF. The variable domain in full, completed from reference TRBV9 and TRBJ2-3, reads DSGVTQTPKHLITATGQRVTLRCSPRSGDLSVYWYQQSLDQGLQFLIQYYNGEERAKGNILERFSAQQFPDLHSELNLSSLELGDSALYFCASSVGGRPDTQYFGPGTRLTVL.

This chain links TRBV10-2 with TRBJ2-5; possibly TRBD2 for D (6 bases). The end of the DNA is better explained by TRBJ2-7, so the J call may be wrong. CDR3 size: 14 residues. CDR1 and CDR2 from the germline V gene are WSHSY and SAAADI. The CDR3 coding sequence is TGCGCCAGCAGTGAACGGGAGAGGCGGTACGAGCAGTACTTC. Amino acid sequence: CASSERERRYEQYF.

The genes are TRBV30 and TRBJ2-1; 7 nucleotides match TRBD1. Germline loops: CDR1 GTSNPN, CDR2 SVGIG (reference sequence). V lost 5 bases, J lost 9 bases, and 1 base stayed unmatched. The CDR3 is 10 residues long. The CDR3 reads CAWGTVEQFF. DNA of the CDR3: TGTGCCTGGGGGACAGTTGAGCAGTTCTTC.

This clone appeared a few times. The J gene is TRBJ1-2, the V gene TRBV6-1; D uncertain. This CDR3 is built from 11 residues. Trimming pared 4 bases from V and 4 bases from J, leaving 4 bases between. CDR1 and CDR2 from the germline V gene are MNHNS and SASEGT. The CDR3 loop reads CASSGLYGYTF. CDR3 DNA sequence: TGTGCCAGCAGTGGACTCTATGGCTACACCTTC.

This rearrangement joins TRBV7-2 to TRBJ2-1; the match to TRBD2 covers 7 bases. V trimming: 3 bases; J trimming: 8 bases; junction bases outside the gene matches: 7. The germline CDR1 and CDR2 sequences are SGHTA and FQGNSA. The CDR3 contains 14 residues. In nucleotides, the CDR3 is TGTGCCAGCAGCTTGGAGCGGGGAGTTTATGAGCAGTTCTTC. Protein product: CASSLERGVYEQFF.

This chain links TRBV19 with TRBJ1-1, with D uncertain. The V end was cut by 7 bases, the J end by 0 bases, with 12 bases between. The CDR3 is 14 amino acids. Germline lookup yields CDR1 LNHDA and CDR2 SQIVND (reference sequence). CDR3 in amino acids: CASTPRKVNTEAFF. In DNA form, the CDR3 reads TGTGCCAGTACCCCGCGGAAGGTGAACACTGAAGCTTTCTTT.

This clone has just a few counts. The chain is built from TRBV6-1 and TRBJ1-3; D is perhaps TRBD1 (6 bases). CDR1 is MNHNS, CDR2 SASEGT, per germline. V shed 3 bases and J shed 0 bases, with 15 bases lying between them. The CDR3 extends over 17 amino acids. The CDR3 region is CASSDKQGIFSGNTIYF. The DNA of the CDR3 is TGTGCCAGCAGTGACAAACAGGGTATCTTCTCTGGAAACACCATATATTTT.

The CDR3: CASSLSGGGTEAFF. The CDR3 DNA follows: TGTGCCAGCAGTTTATCCGGGGGAGGCACTGAAGCTTTCTTT. This rearrangement joins TRBV27 to TRBJ1-1, with D possibly TRBD1 on 5 matching bases. With 0 bases removed from V and 4 bases from J, the gap between germline ends came to 9 bases. Germline V CDR1 and CDR2: MNHEY, SMNVEV (reference sequence). The CDR3 totals 14 residues.

As concerns this clone: The conserved final phenylalanine or tryptophan is absent from the CDR3, which likely points to a read error. This rearrangement joins TRBV7-9 to TRBJ2-7; a weak D match, TRBD2 (5 bases). The CDR3 has 14 residues. With 2 bases removed from V and 2 bases from J, the gap between germline ends came to 10 bases. Germline V CDR1 and CDR2: SEHNR, FQNEAQ (reference sequence). The CDR3 DNA reads as TGTGCCAGCAGCTTACCCCGGGGAACCTACGAGCAGTACCTC. Amino acid sequence: CASSLPRGTYEQYL.

The V call is TRBV7-2, the J call TRBJ1-2; 7 bases align to TRBD1. Unmatched junction bases numbered 5, after V lost 1 base and J lost 6 bases. CDR3 length equals 14 residues. The germline V gene encodes CDR1 SGHTA and CDR2 FQGNSA. The CDR3 DNA is TGTGCCAGCAGCTTAGGGTATGACAGGGATGGCTACACCTTC. Its protein is CASSLGYDRDGYTF. The full variable domain, completed using reference TRBV7-2 and TRBJ1-2, is GAGVSQSPSNKVTEKGKDVELRCDPISGHTALYWYRQSLGQGLEFLIYFQGNSAPDKSGLPSDRFSAERTGGSVSTLTIQRTQQEDSAVYLCASSLGYDRDGYTFGSGTRLTVV.

V usage is TRBV2 and J usage is TRBJ1-6, with TRBD1 as a possible D gene (6 bases). This CDR3 spans 11 amino acids. Germline V gene data show CDR1 as SNHLY and CDR2 as FYNNEI. Trimming took off 7 bases at V and 10 bases at J, with 8 bases between the two ends. As DNA, the CDR3 is TGTGCCAGCAACAGGGACTCACCCCTCCACTTT. It translates to CASNRDSPLHF.

CDR3 protein: CASSLAPAAGKLFF. DNA of the CDR3: TGCGCCAGCAGCTTGGCCCCGGCAGCAGGGAAACTGTTTTTT. This sequence joins TRBV5-1 and TRBJ1-4, with D possibly TRBD1 on 5 matching bases. Trimming removed 0 bases at V and 11 bases at J, with 14 bases between. Germline CDR1 is SGHRS and CDR2 is YFSETQ. The length of the CDR3 is 14 residues.

V and J are TRBV20-1 and TRBJ2-3; unclear D gene. The CDR3 is made up of 11 amino acids. V lost 5 bases and J lost 2, with 5 bases in between. Germline-derived CDR1 and CDR2 are DFQATT and SNEGSKA (reference sequence). This CDR3 is CSAPITDTQYF. The CDR3 DNA reads TGCAGTGCTCCTATCACAGATACGCAGTATTTT.

This chain connects TRBV5-1 to TRBJ2-7, with 7 nucleotides matching TRBD1. The germline CDR1 and CDR2 sequences are SGHRS and YFSETQ. This CDR3 comprises 13 residues. J lost 6 bases, V lost 2 bases, and 5 bases had no gene match. CDR3 amino acids: CASSFLNRGEQYF. The DNA for the CDR3 is TGCGCCAGCAGCTTCCTAAACAGGGGCGAGCAGTACTTC.

The rearrangement links TRBV6-9 to TRBJ2-5; 7 nucleotides match TRBD2. This CDR3 is built from 15 residues. V shed 4 bases, J shed 4 bases, and the junction held 9 bases outside the gene matches. From germline, CDR1 is MNHGY and CDR2 SVAAGI. Written as DNA, the CDR3 is TGTGCCAGCAGTTGTGGCGGGAGATTCGCAGAGACCCAGTACTTC. This codes for CASSCGGRFAETQYF.

The rearrangement links TRBV5-6 to TRBJ2-7; D is possibly TRBD1 (6 bases). CDR3 length: 15 residues. Trimming left V 2 bases short and J 6 bases short, with 18 bases between. Germline lookup yields CDR1 SGHDT and CDR2 YYEEEE. The CDR3 reads CASSFYGTPIGEQYV. The CDR3 coding sequence is TGTGCCAGCAGCTTTTACGGGACACCGATCGGCGAGCAGTACGTC.

CDR3 protein: CSVDTRGGYTF. DNA for the CDR3: TGCAGCGTTGACACGAGAGGGGGCTACACCTTC. The rearrangement uses TRBV29-1 and TRBJ1-2, with unresolved D. Trimming took 3 bases from V and 8 from J, leaving 10 bases between them. Germline CDR1 is SQVTM and CDR2 is ANQGSEA. CDR3 length: 11 residues.

This sequence joins TRBV30 and TRBJ1-1; D not certain. Germline lookup yields CDR1 GTSNPN and CDR2 SVGIG (reference sequence). V was trimmed by 0 bases and J by 1 base, leaving 6 bases between them. This CDR3 has 13 amino acids. The CDR3 DNA sequence: TGTGCCTGGAGTGTAAAAGCGAACACTGAAGCTTTCTTT. It is translated as CAWSVKANTEAFF.